The rows below give T cell receptor beta chains drawn from one sample of a study of T cell repertoires in cytomegalovirus infection. TCRdb reprocessed the reads with MiXCR, giving one entry per CDR3 protein. The sample carries around 210,000 distinct CDR3 sequences, roughly 6.5% recorded once. The specimen sequenced was PBMCs. These receptors all stem from a human donor in good health (CMV status not recorded). Some clones in this sample may be carry-over from other donors' samples. The CDR3 runs from the conserved cysteine through the conserved F or W. D genes are given only for firm matches. Clone size is stated in some rows and not others, as once, few, many or a class when expanded.

many	TRBV6-5	12	TRBJ1-6	-	CASNSYNSPLHF	TGTGCCAGCAACAGCTATAATTCACCCCTCCACTTT
few	TRBV27	13	TRBJ1-1	-	CASSSSRGLEAFF	TGTGCCAGCAGTTCCTCGAGAGGGCTGGAGGCTTTCTTT
many	TRBV12-3/TRBV12-4	15	TRBJ1-5	-	CASRLGVGSQQPQHF	TGTGCCAGCAGGCTTGGCGTAGGGTCACAACAGCCCCAGCATTTT
-	TRBV20-1	13	TRBJ1-6	-	CSASTGLYSPLHF	TGCAGTGCTAGTACAGGGTTGTATTCACCCCTCCACTTT
many	TRBV7-9	15	TRBJ1-1	-	CASSQGGGGSAEAFF	TGTGCCAGCAGCCAAGGTGGGGGGGGCAGCGCTGAAGCTTTCTTT
many	TRBV7-2	15	TRBJ2-7	-	CASSLGPALDYEQYF	TGTGCCAGCAGCTTAGGACCCGCATTAGACTACGAGCAGTACTTC
many	TRBV6-2/TRBV6-3	15	TRBJ2-1	TRBD1	CASSSRGRQGVEQFF	TGTGCCAGCAGTTCCAGGGGGCGACAAGGCGTTGAGCAGTTCTTC
-	TRBV11-2	13	TRBJ1-2	-	CASSLDFSGGYTF	TGTGCCAGCAGCTTAGATTTTTCTGGTGGCTACACCTTC
many	TRBV2	13	TRBJ1-2	TRBD1	CASTGQLNYGYTF	TGTGCCAGCACGGGACAGCTTAACTATGGCTACACCTTC
-	TRBV2	15	TRBJ2-6	-	CASGLDSSGANVLTF	TGTGCCAGTGGTTTAGACTCCTCTGGGGCCAACGTCCTGACTTTC
-	TRBV5-1	15	TRBJ2-7	TRBD1	CASSVTGTGNYEQYF	TGCGCCAGCAGCGTGACCGGGACAGGGAACTACGAGCAGTACTTC
many	TRBV20-1	13	TRBJ1-2	-	CSALDTANYGYTF	TGCAGTGCCCTGGACACCGCTAACTATGGCTACACCTTC
many	TRBV7-9	17	TRBJ2-5	-	CASSLLGRVGLGETQYF	TGTGCCAGCAGCTTACTTGGCAGGGTTGGCCTGGGGGAGACCCAGTACTTC
-	TRBV6-6	15	TRBJ1-1	-	CASFRQGGQNTEAFF	TGTGCCAGCTTCAGGCAGGGCGGCCAGAACACTGAAGCTTTCTTT
many	TRBV20-1	13	TRBJ1-6	-	CSARASDNSPLHF	TGCAGTGCTAGGGCATCCGATAATTCACCCCTCCACTTT
many	TRBV2	15	TRBJ1-2	TRBD1	CASSLNPGTVPGYTF	TGTGCCAGCAGTTTAAACCCCGGGACAGTTCCCGGCTACACCTTC
many	TRBV20-1	15	TRBJ1-2	-	CSASEGGARGYGYTF	TGCAGTGCTTCCGAAGGCGGGGCGCGGGGCTATGGCTACACCTTC
few	TRBV19	14	TRBJ1-2	TRBD1	CASSATGGNYGYTF	TGTGCCAGTAGTGCGACAGGGGGCAACTATGGCTACACCTTC
many	TRBV28	15	TRBJ2-7	-	CASSSAGTLSYEQYF	TGTGCCAGCAGCTCCGCCGGGACCTTATCCTACGAGCAGTACTTC
many	TRBV7-2	15	TRBJ2-3	-	CASSLIGGATDTQYF	TGTGCCAGCAGCTTAATTGGGGGCGCCACCGATACGCAGTATTTT
many	TRBV19	13	TRBJ1-1	-	CASSTRESLEAFF	TGTGCCAGTAGTACAAGGGAATCCCTGGAAGCTTTCTTT
few	TRBV7-9	13	TRBJ2-7	-	CASSLQERSEQYF	TGTGCCAGCAGCTTACAAGAAAGGAGCGAGCAGTACTTC
-	TRBV5-1	13	TRBJ2-3	-	CASGQSSTDTQYF	TGCGCCAGCGGACAGTCCTCCACAGATACGCAGTATTTT
many	TRBV7-2	13	TRBJ2-5	-	CASGRGAQETQYF	TGTGCCAGCGGAAGAGGGGCGCAAGAGACCCAGTACTTC
many	TRBV11-2	15	TRBJ2-3	-	CASTKDSLSTDTQYF	TGTGCCAGCACCAAGGACAGCCTTAGCACAGATACGCAGTATTTT
-	TRBV5-6	17	TRBJ1-2	-	CASSLKARTGAAYGYTF	TGTGCCAGCAGCTTGAAGGCACGTACGGGGGCGGCCTATGGCTACACCTTC
many	TRBV5-5	18	TRBJ1-1	-	CASSTTSEGSLWNTEAFF	TGTGCCAGCAGCACCACGTCAGAGGGGTCGCTTTGGAACACTGAAGCTTTCTTT
many	TRBV28	18	TRBJ2-3	TRBD2	CASSSPLGLAGGRNTQYF	TGTGCCAGCAGTTCACCATTGGGACTAGCGGGGGGGCGGAATACGCAGTATTTT
many	TRBV27	15	TRBJ2-5	-	CASSWGREGQETQYF	TGTGCCAGCAGTTGGGGCAGGGAAGGCCAAGAGACCCAGTACTTC
-	TRBV7-4	13	TRBJ2-1	-	CASSWDPSDEQFF	TGTGCCAGCAGCTGGGATCCCTCGGATGAGCAGTTCTTC
many	TRBV6-2/TRBV6-3	16	TRBJ1-5	TRBD1	CASTPHRGRGNQPQHF	TGTGCCAGCACCCCCCACAGGGGGCGAGGCAATCAGCCCCAGCATTTT
many	TRBV5-6	13	TRBJ1-1	-	CASSFSGYTEAFF	TGTGCCAGCAGCTTTTCTGGTTACACTGAAGCTTTCTTT
many	TRBV20-1	14	TRBJ2-6	-	CSATTVSGANVLTF	TGCAGTGCCACGACAGTCTCTGGGGCCAACGTCCTGACTTTC
many	TRBV5-6	15	TRBJ1-1	TRBD1	CASSPDRGVNTEAFF	TGTGCCAGCAGCCCCGACAGGGGCGTCAACACTGAAGCTTTCTTT
-	TRBV13	13	TRBJ1-2	TRBD1	CASRLTGETGYTF	TGTGCCAGCCGATTAACAGGGGAGACTGGCTACACCTTC
many	TRBV2	15	TRBJ2-6	TRBD2	CASGGGSSGANVLTF	TGTGCCAGCGGGGGGGGTAGCTCTGGGGCCAACGTCCTGACTTTC
many	TRBV27	15	TRBJ2-3	-	CASSLSSASRDTQYF	TGTGCCAGCAGTTTATCGAGTGCGTCGAGAGATACGCAGTATTTT
many	TRBV4-1	16	TRBJ1-2	TRBD1	CASSQRGTGDNYGYTF	TGCGCCAGCAGCCAACGGGGGACAGGGGACAACTATGGCTACACCTTC
many	TRBV12-3/TRBV12-4	14	TRBJ1-1	-	CASSPRGSNTEAFF	TGTGCCAGCAGCCCCAGGGGATCGAACACTGAAGCTTTCTTT
many	TRBV25-1	14	TRBJ2-5	-	CASSELSDQETQYF	TGTGCCAGCAGTGAATTGAGCGATCAAGAGACCCAGTACTTC
many	TRBV29-1	13	TRBJ2-3	TRBD2	CSGGTSSADTQYF	TGCAGCGGCGGGACTAGTTCTGCAGATACGCAGTATTTT
many	TRBV20-1	13	TRBJ1-5	TRBD1	CSARGQGVQPQHF	TGCAGTGCTAGAGGCCAGGGGGTCCAGCCCCAGCATTTT
many	TRBV5-1	13	TRBJ2-3	-	CASSGTVADTQYF	TGCGCCAGCAGCGGGACTGTGGCGGATACGCAGTATTTT
many	TRBV28	16	TRBJ2-1	TRBD1	CASSSHGQGVPNEQFF	TGTGCCAGCAGTTCACATGGACAGGGGGTCCCCAATGAGCAGTTCTTC
many	TRBV20-1	14	TRBJ2-3	TRBD1	CSAEDREVTDTQYF	TGCAGTGCCGAGGACAGGGAGGTTACAGATACGCAGTATTTT
few	TRBV5-5	14	TRBJ2-2	-	CASSPFQGTGELFF	TGTGCCAGCAGCCCTTTCCAGGGTACCGGGGAGCTGTTTTTT
many	TRBV7-9	14	TRBJ2-1	-	CASSSQASYNEQFF	TGTGCCAGCAGCTCCCAGGCCTCCTACAATGAGCAGTTCTTC
many	TRBV12-3/TRBV12-4	13	TRBJ2-7	TRBD1	CASSLHRGSEQYF	TGTGCCAGCAGTTTGCACAGGGGATCCGAGCAGTACTTC
many	TRBV7-2	14	TRBJ2-5	TRBD2	CASSFGGGRETQYF	TGTGCCAGCAGCTTTGGGGGGGGGAGAGAGACCCAGTACTTC
many	TRBV28	16	TRBJ2-3	TRBD2	CASSSTGLAGRDTQYF	TGTGCCAGCAGTTCTACGGGACTAGCGGGTCGGGATACGCAGTATTTT
many	TRBV13	14	TRBJ2-7	TRBD1	CASSRGTVSYEQYF	TGTGCCAGCAGTCGTGGGACAGTCTCCTACGAGCAGTACTTC
many	TRBV29-1	15	TRBJ2-5	-	CSVAAGGRIQETQYF	TGCAGCGTTGCCGCCGGGGGACGAATCCAAGAGACCCAGTACTTC
-	TRBV29-1	12	TRBJ1-2	TRBD1	CSVVQGTGGYTF	TGCAGCGTTGTACAGGGGACAGGTGGCTACACCTTC
many	TRBV19	11	TRBJ2-7	-	CASSIAEEQYF	TGTGCCAGTAGTATCGCTGAGGAGCAGTACTTC
many	TRBV28	19	TRBJ2-5	-	CASSSRGASRGFSRETQYF	TGTGCCAGCAGCTCCAGGGGGGCTAGCCGCGGTTTTTCACGAGAGACCCAGTACTTC
-	TRBV20-1	12	TRBJ2-7	-	CSAGSGSYEQYF	TGCAGTGCAGGCAGCGGCTCCTACGAGCAGTACTTC
-	TRBV2	14	TRBJ2-3	-	CASSGPGTLPPGHF	TGTGCCAGCAGCGGACCCGGGACCCTTCCCCCAGGACATTTT